This T cell receptor beta chain derives from a study of T cell repertoires in cytomegalovirus infection. V was clipped by 4 bases and J by 4 bases; unmatched bases: 10. This CDR3 comprises 16 residues. Germline-derived CDR1 and CDR2 are SGHNT and YYREEE (reference sequence). TCRdb reprocessed the reads with MiXCR, giving one entry per CDR3 protein. This sample has around 450,000 distinct CDR3 sequences, with under 40% found just once. This chain links TRBV5-4 with TRBJ2-3, with 9 positions matching TRBD2. This sequence was found in a human donor in good health (CMV status not recorded). Some clones in this sample may be carry-over from other donors' samples. Specimen: PBMCs. The CDR3 spells CASSAGTSPGADTQYF. CDR3 DNA sequence: TGTGCCAGCAGCGCCGGGACTAGCCCCGGGGCAGATACGCAGTATTTT.